The 9 T cell receptor beta chains below come from one sample, sequenced in a study of PD-L1 blockade in urothelial cancer. Sample time point: peripheral blood 6 weeks after treatment start. Profiling relied on immunoSEQ multiplex PCR, and the TCRdb table lists in-frame clones only, not all of them. The repertoire holds around 110,000 clones, around 89% seen once, with roughly 1.8% in the top ten. Sequencing used PBMCs, obtained around atezolizumab (anti-PD-L1) treatment. These receptor sequences come from a man aged 55 to 70 with urothelial cancer.

The chain is built from TRBV2 and TRBJ1-2, with D unclear. Trimming removed 2 bases at V and 8 bases at J, with 9 bases between. Germline CDR1 SNHLY, CDR2 FYNNEI. This CDR3 is 12 amino acids long. This CDR3 is CASSEQTRGYTF. For the CDR3, the DNA is TGTGCCAGCAGTGAACAGACTCGCGGCTACACCTTC.

The chain combines TRBV19 with TRBJ2-7, with TRBD1 identical over 10 bases. The CDR3 is made up of 14 amino acids. Losses at the gene ends were 5 bases for V and 3 bases for J; bases not matched to a gene: 4. Germline V lookup: CDR1 LNHDA, CDR2 SQIVND (reference sequence). The CDR3 loop is CASSGRDRGYEQYF. The DNA for the CDR3 is TGTGCCAGTAGTGGCCGGGACAGGGGCTACGAGCAGTACTTC.

This clone was picked up one time. CDR3 sequence: CASSQGGQGALDTQYF. The CDR3 region has the DNA TGCGCCAGCAGCCAGGGTGGACAGGGGGCTCTCGATACGCAGTATTTT. The chain joins TRBV4-1 to TRBJ2-3, with TRBD1 matching over 11 bases. The germline V gene has CDR1 MGHRA and CDR2 YSYEKL. This CDR3 contains 16 residues. The junction had 8 bases not matched to a gene; V was cut back by 3 bases and J by 6 bases.

The chain carries TRBV6-6 and TRBJ2-7; perhaps TRBD2 as D (5 bases). From germline, CDR1 is MNHNY and CDR2 SVGAGI (reference sequence). V gave up 9 bases and J gave up 5 bases, with 14 bases separating them. CDR3 length: 12 residues. The CDR3 here is CASKSLADEQYF. The CDR3 bases are TGTGCCAGTAAATCCCTAGCCGACGAGCAGTACTTC.

The rearrangement uses TRBV7-2 and TRBJ2-4; TRBD1 matches 7 bases. This CDR3 comprises 19 residues. Germline V lookup: CDR1 SGHTA, CDR2 FQGNSA. Losses at the gene ends were 5 bases for V and 0 bases for J; bases not matched to a gene: 16. In DNA, the CDR3 is TGTGCCAGCAGCCCACGACCCCCAGGGGGAATCATAGCCAAAAACATTCAGTACTTC. This codes for CASSPRPPGGIIAKNIQYF.

The chain joins TRBV6-6 to TRBJ2-2; TRBD2 matches at 8 bases. The J segment lost 4 bases and the V segment lost 4 bases, leaving 8 bases of the junction unmatched. This CDR3 comprises 16 residues. CDR1 and CDR2 from the germline V gene are MNHNY and SVGAGI (reference sequence). This chain's CDR3 is CASSSSLGTSTGELFF. The CDR3 coding sequence is TGTGCCAGCAGTTCATCACTCGGGACTAGCACCGGGGAGCTGTTTTTT.

The chain recombines TRBV7-9 with TRBJ1-2; tentatively, D is TRBD1 (5 bases). Germline V gene lookup returns CDR1 SEHNR and CDR2 FQNEAQ (reference sequence). The CDR3 is 15 residues long. The V gene lost 5 bases and the J gene lost 3 bases, with 16 bases spanning the gap. The CDR3 spells CASSPGPGVDYGYTF. The DNA for the CDR3 is TGTGCCAGCAGCCCCGGGCCGGGGGTCGACTATGGCTACACCTTC.

This clone was found once. This rearrangement joins TRBV29-1 to TRBJ2-5; TRBD2 is a possible D gene (6 bases). In germline, CDR1 is SQVTM, CDR2 ANQGSEA. CDR3 length: 14 amino acids. Trimming took 4 bases from V and 7 from J, leaving 19 bases between them. CDR3 DNA: TGCAGCGTTGCTCCCGGGACTTCTCGAGGGACCCAGTACTTC. Its translation is CSVAPGTSRGTQYF.

The chain couples TRBV18 to TRBJ2-1, with D perhaps matching TRBD1 (7 bases). V gave up 4 bases and J gave up 7 bases, with 17 bases separating them. CDR1 KGHSH and CDR2 LQKENI come from the germline V gene. This CDR3 has 15 amino acids. The CDR3 loop is CASSRTTGAGNEQFF. The CDR3 DNA reads as TGTGCCAGCTCACGAACTACAGGGGCGGGAAATGAGCAGTTCTTC.